These 30 T cell receptor beta chains came from one sample sequenced in a study of Graves' ophthalmopathy and Graves' hyperthyroidism. RNA transcripts yielded amplified TCR beta CDR3 regions. Amplification began with first-round RT-PCR using HTBI primers, then second-round multiplex PCR was performed. TCRdb re-derived calls from the multiplex PCR reads in MiXCR, one entry per CDR3 protein. The data show about 740,000 distinct CDR3 sequences, around 40% seen once. Sequenced input: peripheral blood. These receptors came from an adult man with Graves' ophthalmopathy.

V and J are TRBV28 and TRBJ1-1; no clear D gene. Trimming pared 6 bases from V and 1 base from J, leaving 12 bases between. CDR1 MDHEN and CDR2 SYDVKM come from the germline V gene. This CDR3 has 14 residues. The CDR3 bases are TGTGCCAGCAGCCTAAGGATTACGAACACTGAAGCTTTCTTT. This encodes CASSLRITNTEAFF.

This clonotype was picked up a small number of times. V and J are TRBV20-1 and TRBJ1-2; no reliable D call. Trimming pared 3 bases from V and 4 bases from J, leaving 15 bases between. CDR1 is DFQATT, CDR2 SNEGSKA, per germline (reference sequence). The CDR3 loop spans 14 amino acids. CDR3 nucleotides: TGCAGTGCTAGGGGGAGGCGTGGAGGCTATGGCTACACCTTC. It translates to CSARGRRGGYGYTF.

Worth noting for this clonotype: A read error is possible here, since a much larger clone lies one base away. The chain recombines TRBV5-6 with TRBJ1-1; the match to TRBD1 covers 9 bases. CDR1 and CDR2 from the germline V gene are SGHDT and YYEEEE. The V segment lost 4 bases and the J segment 5 bases; nucleotides outside the gene matches: 12. The CDR3 runs 16 residues. CDR3 DNA sequence: TGTGCCAGCAGCCCCACAGGGGGCGGGGGCGAAACTGAAGCTTTCTTT. Translating it yields CASSPTGGGGETEAFF.

This clonotype occurred a few times. An end of the junction differs from the germline gene, which may be a read error. The rearrangement links TRBV24-1 to TRBJ1-5, with 9 bases lining up with TRBD1. CDR1 and CDR2 (germline): KGHDR, SFDVKD. This CDR3 has 14 residues. The CDR3 loop reads CASSYGTGPLPQHF. The DNA of the CDR3 is TGTGCCAGCAGTTACGGGACAGGGCCCTTGCCCCAGCATTTT.

This clonotype was seen at least ten times. The chain employs TRBV6-6 and TRBJ1-1; weak D call: TRBD1 (5 bases). V gave up 7 bases and J gave up 1 base, with 13 bases separating them. Germline CDR1 reads MNHNY; CDR2 reads SVGAGI (reference sequence). The CDR3 has 14 residues. The DNA of the CDR3 is TGTGCCAGCACGCGGTCGGGGACGAACACTGAAGCTTTCTTT. This sequence encodes CASTRSGTNTEAFF.

This clonotype has more than one count but fewer than ten. V usage is TRBV15 and J usage is TRBJ2-2; 8 bases align to TRBD1. Germline CDR1 LNHNV, CDR2 YYDKDF (reference sequence). The CDR3 length is 17 residues. After removal of 0 bases from V and 6 bases from J, the junction contained 9 bases not matched to a gene. Here the CDR3 reads CATSRDIATGVSGELFF. CDR3 DNA: TGTGCCACCAGCAGAGATATTGCGACAGGGGTTTCCGGGGAGCTGTTTTTT.

J is TRBJ2-3 and V is TRBV29-1; 8 nucleotides match TRBD2. Unmatched junction bases numbered 5, after V lost 4 bases and J lost 2 bases. The length of the CDR3 is 14 residues. Germline loops: CDR1 SQVTM, CDR2 ANQGSEA. CDR3 in DNA: TGCAGCGTTGCGATAGCGGGAATCACAGATACGCAGTATTTT. It translates to CSVAIAGITDTQYF.

In this sample, this clonotype turned up a few times. The chain couples TRBV20-1 to TRBJ1-5; D is uncertain. This CDR3 region has 14 residues. The V gene's germline CDR1 is DFQATT and CDR2 SNEGSKA (reference sequence). Trimming shortened V by 1 base and J by 0 bases, and 7 bases separated the two germline ends. The CDR3, as DNA: TGCAGTGCTAGAGTGGAACTTAGCAATCAGCCCCAGCATTTT. Protein sequence: CSARVELSNQPQHF.

The genes are TRBV20-1 and TRBJ1-2; TRBD1 aligns across 9 bases. CDR1 DFQATT and CDR2 SNEGSKA come from the germline V gene (reference sequence). The CDR3 spans 12 residues. V shed 3 bases, J shed 12 bases, and the junction held 8 bases outside the gene matches. CDR3 nucleotide sequence: TGCAGTGCTAGGGCCACTACAGGGGGCCACACCTTC. Translating it yields CSARATTGGHTF.

Regarding this clonotype: Compared with germline, one end of the junction differs, possibly owing to a read error. This chain links TRBV10-3 with TRBJ2-7; 8 bases match TRBD1. The germline V gene has CDR1 ENHRY and CDR2 SYGVKD. This CDR3 is 15 amino acids long. CDR3 bases: TGTGCCAGCAGTTCAGGGGGCGCTGGGAAAGACGAGCAGTACTTC. Amino acid sequence: CASSSGGAGKDEQYF.

Regarding this clonotype: The junction departs from germline at one end; a sequencing error may be responsible. The V and J genes are TRBV2 and TRBJ2-7; TRBD2 might be the D (5 bases). CDR1 is SNHLY, CDR2 FYNNEI, per germline. The CDR3 is made up of 14 amino acids. The DNA for the CDR3 is TGTGCCGGCAGTCCGATATTTGGAGGCCACGAGCAGTACTTC. This codes for CAGSPIFGGHEQYF.

The chain couples TRBV5-1 to TRBJ1-1; 9 bases match TRBD1. Trimming cost V 4 bases and J 5 bases; bases outside gene matches: 3. Germline V lookup: CDR1 SGHRS, CDR2 YFSETQ. CDR3 length: 13 amino acids. The CDR3 DNA is TGCGCCAGCAGCACGACAGGGGGGACTGAAGCTTTCTTT. Encoded protein: CASSTTGGTEAFF.

On this clonotype: Mismatch with germline at one junction end may stem from a read error. The chain links TRBV10-3 to TRBJ2-5; tentatively, D is TRBD1 (5 bases). The CDR3 runs to 13 residues. Germline-derived CDR1 and CDR2 are ENHRY and SYGVKD. CDR3: CASSLQDQEIQYF. The CDR3 nucleotides read TGTGCCAGCAGTCTACAGGACCAAGAGATCCAGTACTTC.

With respect to this clonotype: Germline and junction disagree at one end, which may indicate a read error. This sequence joins TRBV7-9 and TRBJ1-3, with D possibly being TRBD1 (6 bases). The CDR3 is 17 amino acids. Germline lookup yields CDR1 SEHNR and CDR2 FQNEAQ (reference sequence). As DNA, the CDR3 is TGCGCCAGCAGCCAAGATGACAGGAGTATCTCTGGAAACACCATATATTTT. This gives the protein CASSQDDRSISGNTIYF.

This clonotype appeared many times. The V call is TRBV14, the J call TRBJ1-2; D unclear. Trimming took 1 base from V and 8 from J, leaving 14 bases between them. The CDR3 contains 14 residues. Germline loops: CDR1 SGHDN, CDR2 FVKESK. Here the CDR3 reads CASSQGSGGLGYTF. DNA for the CDR3: TGTGCCAGCAGCCAAGGTTCGGGTGGCTTGGGCTACACCTTC.

The genes are TRBV7-9 and TRBJ1-2, with TRBD1 as a possible D gene (5 bases). CDR3 length equals 14 residues. V was clipped by 6 bases and J by 6 bases, with 17 bases between them. Germline CDR1 reads SEHNR; CDR2 reads FQNEAQ (reference sequence). In DNA, the CDR3 is TGTGCCAGCAGTTTACGACGCAGGGAGGATGGCTACACCTTC. Its translation is CASSLRRREDGYTF.

This clonotype showed up many times. The chain joins TRBV7-2 to TRBJ1-2; 9 bases align to TRBD1. J was trimmed by 4 bases and V by 5 bases; bases with no gene match: 5. This CDR3 spans 14 amino acids. Germline CDR1 is SGHTA and CDR2 is FQGNSA. The CDR3 sequence: CASSREDRGYGYTF. As DNA, the CDR3 is TGTGCCAGCAGCCGCGAGGACAGGGGCTATGGCTACACCTTC.

In its sample, this clonotype was seen many times. V usage is TRBV7-2 and J usage is TRBJ1-3; 7 nucleotides line up with TRBD1. This CDR3 is 14 amino acids long. The junction had 1 base not matched to a gene; V was cut back by 2 bases and J by 3 bases. The V gene's germline CDR1 is SGHTA and CDR2 FQGNSA. CDR3 protein: CASSLQGDGNTIYF. DNA of the CDR3: TGTGCCAGCAGCTTACAGGGGGATGGAAACACCATATATTTT. The full variable domain, in which reference TRBV7-2 and TRBJ1-3 provide the parts outside the CDR3, is GAGVSQSPSNKVTEKGKDVELRCDPISGHTALYWYRQSLGQGLEFLIYFQGNSAPDKSGLPSDRFSAERTGGSVSTLTIQRTQQEDSAVYLCASSLQGDGNTIYFGEGSWLTVV.

This clonotype was recorded a few times. This chain connects TRBV7-9 to TRBJ1-1; 10 positions match TRBD1. The CDR3 runs 14 residues. The V segment lost 5 bases and the J segment 3 bases; nucleotides outside the gene matches: 3. Germline CDR1 SEHNR, CDR2 FQNEAQ (reference sequence). CDR3 in amino acids: CASSRDRGHTEAFF. In nucleotides, the CDR3 is TGTGCCAGCAGCCGCGACAGGGGGCACACTGAAGCTTTCTTT.

This clonotype appeared many times. The chain links TRBV20-1 to TRBJ2-6; D uncertain. V lost 4 bases to trimming and J lost 3 bases, with 10 bases between them. From germline, CDR1 is DFQATT and CDR2 SNEGSKA (reference sequence). The CDR3 is 14 residues long. CDR3 in DNA: TGCAGTGCTAATGATGGGTTTGGGGCCAACGTCCTGACTTTC. It yields the protein CSANDGFGANVLTF.

This sequence joins TRBV11-2 and TRBJ2-7; D is undetermined. The V gene's germline CDR1 is SGHAT and CDR2 FQNNGV. V dropped 1 base and J dropped 7 bases, with 17 bases sitting between them. CDR3 length equals 15 residues. CDR3 loop: CASSLGVGQRLEQYF. As DNA, the CDR3 is TGTGCCAGCAGCTTAGGGGTCGGGCAGAGACTGGAGCAGTACTTC.

The genes are TRBV11-1 and TRBJ2-2; the match to TRBD2 covers 15 bases. Germline CDR1 is SGHAT and CDR2 is FQDESV (reference sequence). This CDR3 is 20 amino acids long. Trimming cost V 5 bases and J 3 bases; bases outside gene matches: 13. CDR3 in amino acids: CASSRTRTSGGAGDTGELFF. In DNA, the CDR3 is TGTGCCAGCAGCCGGACTCGGACTAGCGGGGGGGCCGGTGACACCGGGGAGCTGTTTTTT.

The chain recombines TRBV12-3 or TRBV12-4 with TRBJ1-1; weak D call: TRBD1 (6 bases). This CDR3 has 14 amino acids. Deletions cut 7 bases from V and 1 base from J, with 13 bases between. The CDR3 nucleotides read TGTGCCAGCATCCCAACAGGGCAGAACACTGAAGCTTTCTTT. Its translation is CASIPTGQNTEAFF.

J is TRBJ1-5 and V is TRBV24-1; 10 positions agree with TRBD1. The CDR3 sequence is 16 residues long. CDR1 is KGHDR, CDR2 SFDVKD, per germline. V shed 4 bases, J shed 7 bases, and the junction held 9 bases outside the gene matches. This CDR3 reads CATSDPGTGVWQPQHF. DNA for the CDR3: TGTGCCACCAGTGACCCAGGGACAGGGGTGTGGCAGCCCCAGCATTTT.

This clonotype was recorded at least ten times. The rearrangement uses TRBV2 and TRBJ2-7; D uncertain. Germline lookup yields CDR1 SNHLY and CDR2 FYNNEI. V was shortened by 8 bases and J by 2 bases, with 13 bases between the two germline ends. The CDR3 consists of 13 residues. The CDR3 nucleotides read TGTGCCAGCTCTTCGGACGTAACCTACGAGCAGTACTTC. Protein sequence: CASSSDVTYEQYF.

Concerning this clonotype: Possible read error: a much larger clone is one base away. V and J are TRBV29-1 and TRBJ2-3, with a weak D call TRBD1 (5 bases). Germline V gene sequence: CDR1 SQVTM, CDR2 ANQGSEA. The length of the CDR3 is 13 residues. V was clipped by 4 bases and J by 0 bases, with 8 bases between them. The CDR3 protein is CSVVRGSTDTQYF. The CDR3 nucleotides read TGCAGCGTTGTAAGGGGCAGCACAGATACGCAGTATTTT.

This clonotype has a count of ten or more. J is TRBJ1-1 and V is TRBV10-2, with 7 bases identical to TRBD1. CDR3 length: 12 residues. The germline V gene encodes CDR1 WSHSY and CDR2 SAAADI. Trimming removed 2 bases from V and 7 bases from J; junction bases left unmatched: 1. Here the CDR3 DNA reads TGCGCCAGCAGTGAGGGGGACAGTGAAGCTTTCTTT. Its protein is CASSEGDSEAFF.

About this clonotype itself: One end of the junction does not line up with germline, which may come from a read error. The V gene is TRBV10-3, the J gene TRBJ1-5, with D unresolved. The germline V gene encodes CDR1 ENHRY and CDR2 SYGVKD. This CDR3 comprises 16 residues. The CDR3 region is CAISDFGDYSNRPQHF. The CDR3 coding sequence is TGTGCCATCAGTGACTTTGGTGATTATAGCAATCGGCCCCAGCATTTT.

This clonotype appeared once. The rearrangement uses TRBV10-3 and TRBJ1-2; possibly TRBD1 for D (6 bases). Germline lookup yields CDR1 ENHRY and CDR2 SYGVKD. The CDR3 length is 16 residues. Deletions cut 10 bases from V and 6 bases from J, with 27 bases between. Here the CDR3 DNA reads TGTGCCAGCTCACCTCGGGGGGCGCAGAGTAGGAATGGCTACACCTTC. This encodes CASSPRGAQSRNGYTF.

Many counts were recorded for this clonotype. The chain combines TRBV10-2 with TRBJ1-2; 11 bases match TRBD1. The CDR3 length is 16 residues. Germline assignment: CDR1 WSHSY and CDR2 SAAADI. J lost 4 bases, V lost 9 bases, and 13 bases had no gene match. CDR3 loop: CASYGTGGRSTYGYTF. The CDR3 bases are TGCGCCAGTTACGGGACAGGGGGACGATCTACCTATGGCTACACCTTC.